This TCR beta chain stems from a study of T cell repertoires in cytomegalovirus infection. A word on this clonotype: The antigen is unknown.

Each CDR3 protein is one row after TCRdb ran MiXCR on the reads. The data hold roughly 120,000 distinct CDR3 sequences, with approximately 28% observed a single time. The clonotype was recovered from a human donor in good health (CMV status not recorded). Some clones in this sample may be carry-over from other donors' samples. The sample consisted of CD8+ T cells from cultured PBMCs, taken from culture after CMV antigen stimulation.

The CDR3 DNA sequence: TGTGCCACCAGCCTAGACAGATATAGCAATCAGCCCCAGCATTTT. Its protein is CATSLDRYSNQPQHF. The V gene is TRBV15, the J gene TRBJ1-5, with D perhaps matching TRBD1 (5 bases). The germline V gene has CDR1 LNHNV and CDR2 YYDKDF (reference sequence). V lost 5 bases to trimming and J lost 0 bases, with 11 bases between them. This CDR3 has 15 amino acids.